The present T cell receptor (beta chain) was sequenced within a study of human T cells and chemical hapten exposure. On the study more broadly: The study patch tested 0.01% DPC on the upper back and read results at 6 days.

Note on this clonotype: Its target is not known.

Under the authors' procedure: Over 95,000 TCRs per sample was the median, with a range of roughly 20,000 to 750,000. TCRdb fed the RACE reads into MiXCR, producing one record per CDR3 protein. The V and J calls were not made by the authors but by TCRdb's processing. The data contain approximately 160,000 distinct CDR3 sequences, about 30% of them singletons. The time point here: patch test 3, about 24 weeks after DPC sensitization. Documented treatment: therapeutic diphenylcyclopropenone sensitization with weekly scalp DPC. In every case, blood was obtained before the patch test was applied. V lost 4 bases to trimming and J lost 4 bases; unmatched junction nucleotides: 3. In germline, CDR1 is SGHTS, CDR2 YDEGEE. The CDR3 is 15 amino acids. Study-level points and caveats: DPC sensitization did not alter TCRs above 1 in 1000 frequency.

The sample was whole blood, taken in connection with sensitization to the hapten diphenylcyclopropenone (DPC). V gene TRBV5-8 combines with J gene TRBJ2-2; 11 bases fit TRBD2. This receptor was obtained from a woman between 18 and 30 years old with alopecia areata. Some clones in this sample may be carry-over from other donors' samples. CDR3 in amino acids: CASSPSGGLTGELFF. CDR3 nucleotide sequence: TGTGCCAGCAGCCCTAGCGGGGGGCTCACCGGGGAGCTGTTTTTT.